What follows are 11 T cell receptor beta chains derived from one specimen sequenced in a study of shared clonotypes between healthy human individuals. Profiling relied on immunoSEQ multiplex PCR, and the TCRdb table lists in-frame clones only, not all of them. The table includes roughly 500,000 clones, roughly three quarters detected once. The sequencing sample was made of PBMCs. The receptors derive from a woman aged 40-49 years in good health. Some clones in this sample may be carry-over from other donors' samples.

The V call is TRBV28, the J call TRBJ2-7, with no clear D. The germline gives CDR1 MDHEN, CDR2 SYDVKM. The CDR3 consists of 13 residues. Trimming left V 6 bases short and J 2 bases short, with 11 bases between. The CDR3 reads CASSRSGPYEQYF. The CDR3 DNA is TGTGCCAGCAGCCGAAGTGGGCCCTACGAGCAGTACTTC.

The chain has TRBV27 and TRBJ2-1; 7 bases line up with TRBD2. CDR1 is MNHEY, CDR2 SMNVEV, per germline (reference sequence). The CDR3 runs 16 residues. Trimming at V came to 5 bases and at J to 0 bases, leaving 7 bases not matched to a gene. CDR3 DNA sequence: TGTGCCAGCAGTCCCTCTGGCGGGAGCTCCTACAATGAGCAGTTCTTC. Translated, it gives CASSPSGGSSYNEQFF.

The chain couples TRBV27 to TRBJ2-7; D might be TRBD1 or TRBD2, each matching 5 bases. The CDR3 has 15 amino acids. V lost 3 bases to trimming and J lost 3 bases, with 15 bases between them. The germline CDR1 and CDR2 sequences are MNHEY and SMNVEV (reference sequence). This CDR3 reads CASSFGASGGYEQYF. The CDR3 DNA sequence: TGTGCCAGCAGTTTCGGGGCCAGCGGTGGCTACGAGCAGTACTTC.

The genes are TRBV4-1 and TRBJ2-5; 7 bases line up with TRBD2. This CDR3 is built from 15 residues. CDR1 and CDR2 from the germline V gene are MGHRA and YSYEKL. After removal of 4 bases from V and 5 bases from J, the junction contained 10 bases not matched to a gene. Here the CDR3 DNA reads TGCGCCAGCAGCCGGGGTAGCGGGTGGGATGAGACCCAGTACTTC. Protein: CASSRGSGWDETQYF.

This chain joins TRBV6-1 and TRBJ1-1; D not resolved. Trimming took 1 base from V and 2 from J, leaving 14 bases between them. Germline V gives CDR1 MNHNS, CDR2 SASEGT. The CDR3 extends over 16 amino acids. CDR3 sequence (DNA): TGTGCCAGCAGTGAAGGGGCGGTCGGAGCAAACACTGAAGCTTTCTTT. Residues: CASSEGAVGANTEAFF.

The J gene is TRBJ2-7, the V gene TRBV5-5; D perhaps matches TRBD1 (6 bases). V was clipped by 4 bases and J by 6 bases, with 11 bases between them. CDR1 is SGHKS, CDR2 YYEKEE, per germline (reference sequence). CDR3 length equals 12 residues. The CDR3 DNA reads as TGTGCCAGCAGCGTGGACAGCGGCGAGCAGTACTTC. Translated, it gives CASSVDSGEQYF.

The J gene is TRBJ2-4, the V gene TRBV20-1; D remains ambiguous. The length of the CDR3 is 10 residues. The V gene's germline CDR1 is DFQATT and CDR2 SNEGSKA (reference sequence). V lost 4 bases and J lost 2, with 0 bases in between. CDR3 region: CSATKNIQYF. In DNA, the CDR3 is TGCAGTGCTACCAAAAACATTCAGTACTTC.

The chain links TRBV28 to TRBJ2-7; no definite D call. In germline, CDR1 is MDHEN, CDR2 SYDVKM. The CDR3 covers 13 residues. Between the trimmed V and J ends, which lost 8 bases and 2 bases, there was a span of 13 bases. CDR3 sequence (DNA): TGTGCCAGCCCCTCCAGGAGAACCTACGAGCAGTACTTC. It yields the protein CASPSRRTYEQYF.

Concerning this clone: Within the sample, other DNA sequences also encode this same CDR3. The chain's CDR3 is CASSIRTGGSYEQYF. The CDR3 DNA is TGTGCCAGTAGTATAAGGACAGGGGGCTCCTACGAGCAGTACTTC. The V call is TRBV19, the J call TRBJ2-7; 10 positions match TRBD1. Germline CDR1 is LNHDA and CDR2 is SQIVND (reference sequence). After removal of 2 bases from V and 0 bases from J, the junction contained 1 base not matched to a gene. This CDR3 region has 15 residues. Based on the CDR3 plus reference TRBV19 and TRBJ2-7, the full variable domain is DGGITQSPKYLFRKEGQNVTLSCEQNLNHDAMYWYRQDPGQGLRLIYYSQIVNDFQKGDIAEGYSVSREKKESFPLTVTSAQKNPTAFYLCASSIRTGGSYEQYFGPGTRLTVT.

On this clone itself: Other DNA sequences in this specimen translate into the identical CDR3. The genes are TRBV18 and TRBJ2-3; 8 bases align to TRBD2. Germline V gene lookup returns CDR1 KGHSH and CDR2 LQKENI. This CDR3 region has 15 residues. The junction had 3 bases not matched to a gene; V was cut back by 3 bases and J by 1 base. In DNA form, the CDR3 reads TGTGCCAGCTCACCCTTAGCGGGACGCACAGATACGCAGTATTTT. Translating it yields CASSPLAGRTDTQYF.

This sequence joins TRBV7-2 and TRBJ2-3, with D possibly matching TRBD2 (6 bases). CDR1 SGHTA and CDR2 FQGNSA come from the germline V gene. Trimming left V 2 bases short and J 0 bases short, with 9 bases between. The CDR3 consists of 15 residues. This CDR3 reads CASSLIAGSTDTQYF. Here the CDR3 DNA reads TGTGCCAGCAGCTTAATCGCGGGAAGCACAGATACGCAGTATTTT.